The 19 T cell receptor beta chains below were found in one sample sequenced in a study of shared clonotypes between healthy human individuals. Assay used: immunoSEQ multiplex PCR; TCRdb lists only in-frame clones, some missing. The top ten clones hold 0.4% to 0.55% of a sample with over a million clones, approximately 80% of them seen once. The specimen was memory CD4+ T cells from PBMCs. Subset indicated: CD45RA-negative fraction. The receptors shown here come from a man between 18 and 35 years old in good health. Some clones in this sample may be carry-over from other donors' samples.

The chain combines TRBV7-9 with TRBJ2-1, with 10 bases that match TRBD2. J was trimmed by 10 bases and V by 3 bases; bases with no gene match: 6. This CDR3 region has 14 residues. Germline V CDR1 and CDR2: SEHNR, FQNEAQ (reference sequence). As DNA, the CDR3 is TGTGCCAGCAGCTTGTTGACTAGCGGGCTCGAGCAGTTCTTC. Protein sequence: CASSLLTSGLEQFF. The whole variable domain, filled in from reference TRBV7-9 and TRBJ2-1, reads DTGVSQNPRHKITKRGQNVTFRCDPISEHNRLYWYRQTLGQGPEFLTYFQNEAQLEKSRLLSDRFSAERPKGSFSTLEIQRTEQGDSAMYLCASSLLTSGLEQFFGPGTRLTVL.

J is TRBJ2-3 and V is TRBV28; 11 bases match TRBD2. V shed 1 base, J shed 2 bases, and the junction held 11 bases outside the gene matches. CDR1 and CDR2 from the germline V gene are MDHEN and SYDVKM. The CDR3 contains 19 residues. The CDR3 DNA follows: TGTGCCAGCAGTTTATTTTCGGGAGGGGGACTAGCGGACACAGATACGCAGTATTTT. It translates to CASSLFSGGGLADTDTQYF.

The chain recombines TRBV2 with TRBJ1-5, with D possibly TRBD1 on 6 matching bases. CDR3 length equals 15 residues. Trimming took 3 bases from V and 1 from J, leaving 10 bases between them. Germline CDR1 and CDR2: SNHLY and FYNNEI. The CDR3 DNA reads TGTGCCAGCAGTGATATGGGGGCGAGCAATCAGCCCCAGCATTTT. Translating gives CASSDMGASNQPQHF.

Here the CDR3 DNA reads TGTGCCAGCAGTTTGGGGGGGAGTAGGTCCTACGAGCAGTACTTC. It encodes CASSLGGSRSYEQYF. The chain is built from TRBV28 and TRBJ2-7; 7 nucleotides align to TRBD2. With 3 bases clipped from V and 1 base from J, the junction kept 6 bases outside the gene matches. CDR3 length equals 15 residues. The germline CDR1 and CDR2 sequences are MDHEN and SYDVKM.

The table lists this clone with a count of one. The V call is TRBV10-3, the J call TRBJ1-4; unclear D gene. Deletions cut 6 bases from V and 0 bases from J, with 8 bases between. This CDR3 contains 14 residues. Per the germline V gene, CDR1 is ENHRY and CDR2 is SYGVKD. In DNA form, the CDR3 reads TGTGCCATCAGCCCCGGGGCAACTAATGAAAAACTGTTTTTT. Protein: CAISPGATNEKLFF.

In its sample, this clone ranks as medium-sized. Other DNA sequences in this specimen translate into the identical CDR3. The rearrangement joins TRBV4-1 to TRBJ2-7; 12 bases line up with TRBD2. V lost 3 bases and J lost 6; bases outside the gene matches: 6. The CDR3 has 15 residues. The germline CDR1 and CDR2 sequences are MGHRA and YSYEKL. The CDR3 nucleotides read TGCGCCAGCAGCCACGGACTAGCGGGGCCCCGCGAGCAGTACTTC. Translation: CASSHGLAGPREQYF.

This clone has a handful of counts. V is TRBV18 and J is TRBJ1-2; perhaps TRBD1 as D (5 bases). Germline lookup yields CDR1 KGHSH and CDR2 LQKENI. This CDR3 spans 15 amino acids. The V end was cut by 0 bases, the J end by 5 bases, with 13 bases between. The CDR3: CASSPPGGWGYGYTF. The CDR3 nucleotides read TGTGCCAGCTCACCACCCGGCGGCTGGGGGTATGGCTACACCTTC. The variable domain in full, with the rest retrieved from reference TRBV18 and TRBJ1-2, is NAGVMQNPRHLVRRRGQEARLRCSPMKGHSHVYWYRQLPEEGLKFMVYLQKENIIDESGMPKERFSAEFPKEGPSILRIQQVVRGDSAAYFCASSPPGGWGYGYTFGSGTRLTVV.

The V gene is TRBV5-1, the J gene TRBJ2-7; 8 nucleotides line up with TRBD1. CDR1 SGHRS and CDR2 YFSETQ come from the germline V gene. V was pared by 1 base and J by 3 bases, with 9 bases of the junction left unmatched. This CDR3 region has 16 residues. The CDR3 loop is CASSLWRTGLIYEQYF. CDR3 coding DNA: TGCGCCAGCAGCTTGTGGAGGACAGGGCTCATCTACGAGCAGTACTTC.

This rearrangement joins TRBV7-2 to TRBJ2-7; D is unresolved. V was trimmed by 1 base and J by 0 bases, leaving 10 bases between them. This CDR3 spans 15 amino acids. CDR1 and CDR2 from the germline V gene are SGHTA and FQGNSA. The CDR3 nucleotides are TGTGCCAGCAGCTTAGGTAGTATGAGCTCCTACGAGCAGTACTTC. Residues: CASSLGSMSSYEQYF.

V gene TRBV28 combines with J gene TRBJ1-2; perhaps TRBD1 as D (5 bases). V was shortened by 6 bases and J by 8 bases, with 22 bases between the two germline ends. Per the germline V gene, CDR1 is MDHEN and CDR2 is SYDVKM. This CDR3 region has 15 residues. CDR3 loop: CASSQARGGIQGYTF. CDR3 coding DNA: TGTGCCAGCAGCCAGGCCCGGGGGGGGATTCAAGGCTACACCTTC.

This chain joins TRBV18 and TRBJ1-4, with D perhaps matching TRBD1 (6 bases). V dropped 5 bases and J dropped 8 bases, with 12 bases sitting between them. Germline V gives CDR1 KGHSH, CDR2 LQKENI. The CDR3 extends over 13 amino acids. The DNA for the CDR3 is TGTGCCAGCTCAGAACAGGGCTGGGAAAAACTGTTTTTT. It yields the protein CASSEQGWEKLFF.

CDR3: CASQSPANEKLFF. CDR3 sequence (DNA): TGTGCCAGCCAGTCGCCGGCTAATGAAAAACTGTTTTTT. The chain carries TRBV28 and TRBJ1-4; D remains unclear. The CDR3 runs 13 residues. V lost 8 bases, J lost 3 bases, and 10 bases lay in between. The germline CDR1 and CDR2 sequences are MDHEN and SYDVKM.

The chain couples TRBV5-4 to TRBJ1-1; D is undetermined. Germline CDR1 is SGHNT and CDR2 is YYREEE (reference sequence). The CDR3 is 13 amino acids. V was shortened by 3 bases and J by 1 base, with 7 bases between the two germline ends. The CDR3 DNA follows: TGTGCCAGCAGCTACGGTGCGAACACTGAAGCTTTCTTT. It translates to CASSYGANTEAFF.

The chain has TRBV14 and TRBJ1-6, with D maybe TRBD1 (5 bases). The CDR3 covers 15 residues. In germline, CDR1 is SGHDN, CDR2 FVKESK. The ends were cut back, 4 bases at V and 8 bases at J, with 15 bases in the middle. CDR3 amino acids: CASSPQGVGDSPLHF. The CDR3 coding sequence is TGTGCCAGCAGCCCCCAAGGGGTGGGTGATTCACCCCTCCACTTT.

CDR3 sequence: CASSPEGGWTGELFF. The CDR3 DNA reads TGTGCCAGCAGTCCTGAGGGGGGGTGGACCGGGGAGCTGTTTTTT. The chain links TRBV6-4 to TRBJ2-2, with D perhaps TRBD2 (7 bases). V lost 5 bases and J 5 bases, leaving 15 bases between the germline ends. Germline CDR1 reads MRHNA; CDR2 reads SNTAGT. The CDR3 runs 15 residues.

For this clone: This same CDR3 is encoded by further DNA sequences in the sample. V usage is TRBV18 and J usage is TRBJ1-1; a weak D match, TRBD1 (5 bases). The V end was cut by 3 bases, the J end by 2 bases, with 10 bases between. Per the germline V gene, CDR1 is KGHSH and CDR2 is LQKENI. CDR3 length equals 14 residues. In DNA, the CDR3 is TGTGCCAGCTCACCCGGGACGGGAAACACTGAAGCTTTCTTT. Encoded protein: CASSPGTGNTEAFF.

Worth noting for this clone: The sample contains more than one DNA sequence encoding this CDR3. The rearrangement links TRBV5-1 to TRBJ2-7, with D hard to call. Germline V gene data show CDR1 as SGHRS and CDR2 as YFSETQ. The V gene lost 2 bases and the J gene lost 3 bases, with 6 bases spanning the gap. The CDR3 spans 12 residues. DNA of the CDR3: TGCGCCAGCAGCTTAGGCGGCTACGAGCAGTACTTC. Translating gives CASSLGGYEQYF.

The J gene is TRBJ2-1, the V gene TRBV9; D possibly corresponds to TRBD2 (5 bases). Germline CDR1 reads SGDLS; CDR2 reads YYNGEE. The V gene lost 0 bases and the J gene lost 7 bases, with 8 bases spanning the gap. The CDR3 is 13 residues long. In nucleotides, the CDR3 is TGTGCCAGCAGCGTAGAGCGGATGAATGAGCAGTTCTTC. It yields the protein CASSVERMNEQFF.

The chain has TRBV11-1 and TRBJ1-1; possibly TRBD1 for D (5 bases). This CDR3 is 14 amino acids long. With 4 bases removed from V and 4 bases from J, the gap between germline ends came to 13 bases. Per the germline V gene, CDR1 is SGHAT and CDR2 is FQDESV (reference sequence). The CDR3 loop reads CASSSARVGTEAFF. CDR3 nucleotides: TGTGCCAGCAGCTCCGCCAGGGTAGGCACTGAAGCTTTCTTT.